One and the same sample provided the 9 T cell receptor beta chains below, sequenced in a study of lymphopenia after photon versus proton radiotherapy. Produced via immunoSEQ multiplex PCR; TCRdb's table is partial and in-frame only. The sample records fewer than 30,000 clones, about nine tenths being singletons. The sample in question was peripheral blood, obtained from a patient treated with photon-based radiotherapy. Every receptor here comes from a woman in her fifties or sixties with cholangiocarcinoma.

V and J are TRBV6-1 and TRBJ2-1; D unresolved. This CDR3 spans 14 amino acids. The germline V gene has CDR1 MNHNS and CDR2 SASEGT. V was shortened by 5 bases and J by 6 bases, with 14 bases between the two germline ends. CDR3 loop: CASSSPFRINEQFF. For the CDR3, the DNA is TGTGCCAGCAGTTCTCCCTTTCGGATCAATGAGCAGTTCTTC.

This clone has just a few counts. The chain combines TRBV7-9 with TRBJ1-1; D is unresolved. The V end was cut by 5 bases, the J end by 6 bases, with 16 bases between. CDR1 is SEHNR and CDR2 is FQNEAQ in the germline V gene (reference sequence). CDR3 length equals 14 residues. In DNA form, the CDR3 reads TGTGCCAGCAGCGGGGATGTTATGAGATCTGAAGCTTTCTTT. This encodes CASSGDVMRSEAFF.

The chain combines TRBV19 with TRBJ1-5; tentative D call: TRBD1 (5 bases). Deletions cut 5 bases from V and 4 bases from J, with 15 bases between. CDR3 length: 15 residues. Germline values: CDR1 LNHDA, CDR2 SQIVND (reference sequence). The DNA for the CDR3 is TGTGCCAGTAGTGGGAGCCACAGGACAAATCAGCCCCAGCATTTT. Translating it yields CASSGSHRTNQPQHF.

The rearrangement joins TRBV4-3 to TRBJ2-4, with 7 nucleotides matching TRBD1. Germline V gives CDR1 LGHNA, CDR2 YSLEER. This CDR3 is built from 14 residues. The V and J ends lost 1 base and 10 bases, in that order; junction bases with no gene match: 7. This CDR3 reads CASSQVTGTTIQYF. CDR3 coding DNA: TGCGCCAGCAGCCAAGTGACAGGGACAACGATTCAGTACTTC.

The chain employs TRBV12-5 and TRBJ2-1, with D perhaps TRBD1 (6 bases). Trimming removed 7 bases from V and 8 bases from J, with 18 bases in between. This CDR3 contains 14 residues. CDR1 is LGHNT, CDR2 FRNRAP, per germline. The CDR3 spells CASAWLRGFDEQFF. DNA for the CDR3: TGTGCTAGTGCCTGGCTAAGGGGGTTCGATGAGCAGTTCTTC.

On this clone itself: Other DNA variants within this sample encode the same CDR3. This sequence joins TRBV10-3 and TRBJ2-5; D gene unclear. The CDR3 sequence is 12 residues long. Trimming left V 2 bases short and J 2 bases short, with 3 bases between. Germline V gives CDR1 ENHRY, CDR2 SYGVKD. The CDR3 sequence: CAISEGQETQYF. CDR3 DNA sequence: TGTGCCATCAGTGAGGGGCAAGAGACCCAGTACTTC.

This chain links TRBV19 with TRBJ1-4, with a possible D match to TRBD1 (5 bases). Trimming took off 4 bases at V and 0 bases at J, with 9 bases between the two ends. The CDR3 contains 15 residues. CDR1 is LNHDA and CDR2 is SQIVND in the germline V gene (reference sequence). The CDR3, as DNA: TGTGCCAGTAGTAACCAAGGGGCAACTAATGAAAAACTGTTTTTT. It codes for CASSNQGATNEKLFF. Full variable domain (remainder filled in from reference TRBV19 and TRBJ1-4): DGGITQSPKYLFRKEGQNVTLSCEQNLNHDAMYWYRQDPGQGLRLIYYSQIVNDFQKGDIAEGYSVSREKKESFPLTVTSAQKNPTAFYLCASSNQGATNEKLFFGSGTQLSVL.

The chain links TRBV5-5 to TRBJ1-2, with D maybe TRBD1 (5 bases). There are 14 residues in the CDR3. From germline, CDR1 is SGHKS and CDR2 YYEKEE (reference sequence). V was clipped by 4 bases and J by 9 bases, with 19 bases between them. CDR3 sequence reads: CASSTDTGKISYTF. The CDR3 nucleotides are TGTGCCAGCAGCACGGACACCGGCAAGATAAGCTACACCTTC.

This chain connects TRBV29-1 to TRBJ1-1, with 7 nucleotides matching TRBD1. The CDR3 runs 14 residues. The germline V gene has CDR1 SQVTM and CDR2 ANQGSEA. V shed 5 bases, J shed 4 bases, and the junction held 10 bases outside the gene matches. CDR3 DNA: TGCAGCGTTCTCCCTTGGACAGGTGTCACTGAAGCTTTCTTT. This sequence encodes CSVLPWTGVTEAFF. Full variable domain (rest looked up from reference TRBV29-1 and TRBJ1-1): SAVISQKPSRDICQRGTSLTIQCQVDSQVTMMFWYRQQPGQSLTLIATANQGSEATYESGFVIDKFPISRPNLTFSTLTVSNMSPEDSSIYLCSVLPWTGVTEAFFGQGTRLTVV.